This TCR beta chain was observed in a study of tumor-infiltrating lymphocytes in localized non-small cell lung cancer. Concerning this clone: Antigen unknown.

Study observations and caveats: Immunotypes IM1 and IM2 had similar TCR-derived T-cell fractions.

V lost 6 bases to trimming and J lost 7 bases; unmatched junction nucleotides: 8. The CDR3 runs 14 residues. Germline-derived CDR1 and CDR2 are MNHEY and SMNVEV (reference sequence). Only in-frame clones appear in the TCRdb table, and some are missing; sequencing was by immunoSEQ multiplex PCR. This table has under 15,000 clones, around 85% appearing once. This TCR was recovered from a human donor with non-small cell lung cancer. What was sequenced was uninvolved lung tissue not adjacent to the tumor. The V call is TRBV27, the J call TRBJ2-7; 11 nucleotides line up with TRBD1. The DNA of the CDR3 is TGTGCCAGCAGACTTGGACAGGGGGCCTGGGAGCAGTACTTC. This gives the protein CASRLGQGAWEQYF.